A selection of T cell receptor beta chains follows, all from one sample in a study of blood T cell repertoires in COVID-19. The method was immunoSEQ multiplex PCR; TCRdb's version includes in-frame clones alone and lacks a portion of them. The sample consists of roughly 230,000 clones, less than 90% of them appearing once. The sample taken for sequencing was peripheral blood. These receptors were collected from an older man with acute or convalescent COVID-19. Both conserved end residues are part of each CDR3. D genes are given only for firm matches. The listing skips clone size in some rows; elsewhere it reads once, few, many or a size class.

TRBD1,TRBV28,once,TRBJ1-5,CASSSGVRGQDQPQHF,TGTGCCAGCAGTTCGGGGGTAAGGGGACAGGACCAGCCCCAGCATTTT
TRBD1,TRBV19,.,TRBJ2-2,CASSIRTGSSTGELFF,TGTGCCAGTAGCATTAGGACAGGGAGTAGCACCGGGGAGCTGTTTTTT
TRBD1,TRBV19,.,TRBJ1-1,CASSAQGARGNTEAFF,TGTGCCAGTAGTGCACAGGGGGCGCGGGGAAACACTGAAGCTTTCTTT
TRBD1,TRBV7-2,.,TRBJ1-1,CASSSDRGITEAFF,TGTGCCAGCAGCTCGGACAGGGGTATCACTGAAGCTTTCTTT
.,TRBV7-9,.,TRBJ2-7,CASSLPQGPSHYEQYF,TGTGCCAGCAGCTTGCCACAGGGACCGTCGCACTACGAGCAGTACTTC
.,TRBV6-5,.,TRBJ2-2,CASSYSSQVTGELFF,TGTGCCAGCAGTTACTCGAGTCAAGTCACCGGGGAGCTGTTTTTT
TRBD2,TRBV4-1,.,TRBJ2-2,CASSATSGRVTGELFF,TGCGCCAGCAGCGCCACTAGCGGGAGAGTCACCGGGGAGCTGTTTTTT
.,TRBV5-1,.,TRBJ2-6,CASSFRSGANVLTF,TGCGCCAGCAGCTTCCGCTCTGGGGCCAACGTCCTGACTTTC
TRBD1,TRBV29-1,.,TRBJ1-2,CSVDPTGAYGYTF,TGCAGCGTTGACCCGACAGGGGCCTATGGCTACACCTTC
TRBD2,TRBV19,.,TRBJ2-1,CASTLSGVYNEQFF,TGTGCCAGTACCTTAAGCGGGGTATACAATGAGCAGTTCTTC
TRBD1,TRBV7-3,.,TRBJ2-1,CASSLTWGQGNEQFF,TGTGCCAGCAGCCTAACCTGGGGACAGGGTAATGAGCAGTTCTTC
TRBD2,TRBV27,.,TRBJ2-7,CASSLKTSGSNYEQYF,TGTGCCAGCAGCCTTAAAACTAGCGGGAGCAATTACGAGCAGTACTTC
TRBD1,TRBV19,.,TRBJ2-7,CASSVDRDEQYF,TGTGCCAGTAGTGTTGACAGGGACGAGCAGTACTTC
TRBD1,TRBV6-1,once,TRBJ1-5,CASSERGGGQPQHF,TGTGCCAGCAGTGAACGAGGGGGCGGGCAGCCCCAGCATTTT
TRBD2,TRBV7-3,.,TRBJ2-1,CASSLKFSGGDNEQFF,TGTGCCAGCAGCTTAAAGTTTAGCGGGGGGGATAATGAGCAGTTCTTC
.,TRBV27,.,TRBJ2-1,CASSLRAYNEQFF,TGTGCCAGCTCGTTGCGGGCCTACAATGAGCAGTTCTTC
.,TRBV6-5,.,TRBJ2-7,CASRGLYEQYF,TGTGCCAGCAGGGGGCTCTACGAGCAGTACTTC
.,TRBV19,.,TRBJ1-3,CASTGISGNTIYF,TGTGCCAGTACGGGAATTTCTGGAAACACCATATATTTT
TRBD2,TRBV5-5,.,TRBJ2-1,CASSLWTSGRRNEQFF,TGTGCCAGCAGCCTTTGGACTAGCGGGAGGAGGAATGAGCAGTTCTTC
TRBD1,TRBV7-2,medium-sized,TRBJ1-3,CASSSQGDSGNTIYF,TGTGCCAGCAGCTCCCAGGGGGACTCTGGAAACACCATATATTTT
TRBD2,TRBV7-9,.,TRBJ2-1,CASSLQSGRSYNEQFF,TGTGCCAGCAGCCTTCAAAGCGGGAGGTCCTACAATGAGCAGTTCTTC
TRBD1,TRBV5-4,.,TRBJ2-6,CASNRQGSSGANVLTF,TGTGCCAGCAACAGACAGGGAAGCTCTGGGGCCAACGTCCTGACTTTC
TRBD1,TRBV19,.,TRBJ1-6,CASSTTGGSRNSPLHF,TGTGCCAGTAGTACCACAGGGGGCTCTAGGAATTCACCCCTCCACTTT
TRBD2,TRBV29-1,.,TRBJ2-1,CSVASGRRTGGEQFF,TGCAGCGTGGCTAGCGGGAGGCGTACTGGGGGTGAGCAGTTCTTC
.,TRBV2,.,TRBJ2-7,CASSGLLSYEQYF,TGTGCCAGCAGTGGCTTACTCTCCTACGAGCAGTACTTC
.,TRBV5-6,once,TRBJ1-1,CASSLLSGGMNTEAFF,TGTGCCAGCAGCTTGTTGTCAGGTGGCATGAACACTGAAGCTTTCTTT
TRBD2,TRBV2,.,TRBJ2-1,CASTPSGGNEQFF,TGTGCCAGCACCCCCAGCGGGGGTAATGAGCAGTTCTTC
.,TRBV7-2,.,TRBJ2-5,CASSLGQAQETQYF,TGTGCCAGCAGCTTGGGGCAGGCGCAAGAGACCCAGTACTTC
TRBD2,TRBV6-5,.,TRBJ2-7,CASSSGGSGRYEQYF,TGTGCCAGCAGTTCTGGAGGTAGCGGGAGGTACGAGCAGTACTTC
TRBD2,TRBV29-1,.,TRBJ2-5,CSIRRTSGRETQYF,TGCAGCATCAGAAGGACTAGCGGGAGGGAGACCCAGTACTTC
.,TRBV5-5,.,TRBJ1-5,CASSSGVGQPQHF,TGTGCCAGCAGCTCAGGGGTAGGTCAGCCCCAGCATTTT
TRBD1,TRBV9,.,TRBJ2-2,CASSVGAPGGNTGELFF,TGTGCCAGCAGCGTTGGCGCCCCAGGGGGCAACACCGGGGAGCTGTTTTTT
TRBD2,TRBV15,.,TRBJ2-3,CATSRDEASGRFTDTQYF,TGTGCCACCAGCAGAGATGAGGCTAGCGGGAGATTCACAGATACGCAGTATTTT
.,TRBV9,.,TRBJ2-7,CASSVGSGTYEQYF,TGTGCCAGCAGCGTAGGCTCAGGGACCTACGAGCAGTACTTC
.,TRBV18,.,TRBJ1-1,CASSPNRQKNTEAFF,TGTGCCAGCTCACCAAACAGACAGAAAAACACTGAAGCTTTCTTT
TRBD1,TRBV28,.,TRBJ2-7,CASSPGQGYEQYF,TGTGCCAGCAGTCCGGGACAGGGGTACGAGCAGTACTTC
TRBD2,TRBV24-1,.,TRBJ2-2,CATSGGLAGGPVRDTGELFF,TGTGCCACCAGTGGGGGACTAGCGGGAGGGCCGGTTAGGGACACCGGGGAGCTGTTTTTT
.,TRBV5-6,once,TRBJ2-7,CASSLALGGTYEQYF,TGTGCCAGCAGCTTGGCCCTCGGGGGAACCTACGAGCAGTACTTC
TRBD2,TRBV24-1,.,TRBJ2-1,CATSDPGLAGSYNEQFF,TGTGCCACCAGTGATCCCGGACTAGCGGGCTCCTACAATGAGCAGTTCTTC
TRBD2,TRBV4-1,few,TRBJ2-7,CASSQETSGAYEQYF,TGCGCCAGCAGCCAAGAGACTAGCGGGGCCTACGAGCAGTACTTC
TRBD1,TRBV7-9,.,TRBJ1-4,CASSSDRGREKLFF,TGTGCCAGCAGCTCGGACAGGGGACGGGAAAAACTGTTTTTT
.,TRBV6-5,once,TRBJ2-7,CASSPRGGFRLEQYF,TGTGCCAGCAGCCCAAGGGGGGGGTTTAGGCTCGAGCAGTACTTC
.,TRBV6-5,.,TRBJ2-6,CATGSGANVLTF,TGTGCCACGGGCTCTGGGGCCAACGTCCTGACTTTC
.,TRBV6-5,once,TRBJ2-4,CASSYGGASKNIQYF,TGTGCCAGCAGTTACGGGGGCGCCTCCAAAAACATTCAGTACTTC
TRBD2,TRBV14,.,TRBJ2-3,CASSQYSVLAGRDTQYF,TGTGCCAGCAGCCAATACAGTGTGCTAGCGGGACGGGATACGCAGTATTTT
TRBD1,TRBV7-6,.,TRBJ2-1,CASSLTGTANNEQFF,TGTGCCAGCAGCTTAACAGGGACAGCTAACAATGAGCAGTTCTTC
.,TRBV5-4,.,TRBJ1-1,CASSLRQTANTEAFF,TGTGCCAGCAGCCTTCGACAAACTGCGAACACTGAAGCTTTCTTT
TRBD1,TRBV6-2/TRBV6-3,few,TRBJ1-2,CASSTGESSYGYTF,TGTGCCAGCAGCACAGGGGAATCGAGCTATGGCTACACCTTC
.,TRBV27,.,TRBJ2-3,CASSLRGDTQYF,TGTGCCAGCAGTCTCAGGGGAGATACGCAGTATTTT
TRBD1,TRBV18,.,TRBJ1-2,CASSPPGQATNYGYTF,TGTGCCAGCTCACCGCCGGGACAGGCGACTAACTATGGCTACACCTTC
.,TRBV19,once,TRBJ1-5,CASSYPGGLNNQPQHF,TGTGCCAGTAGTTACCCGGGGGGGCTTAACAATCAGCCCCAGCATTTT
.,TRBV6-5,.,TRBJ1-6,CASRGGYRDNSPLHF,TGTGCCAGCAGGGGGGGATACCGGGATAATTCACCCCTCCACTTT
.,TRBV2,.,TRBJ1-6,CASSGAEDSPLHF,TGTGCCAGCAGTGGGGCGGAGGATTCACCCCTCCACTTT
TRBD1,TRBV28,.,TRBJ1-2,CASREERGQFFGGYGYTF,TGTGCCAGCAGAGAGGAGAGGGGACAGTTCTTTGGTGGGTATGGCTACACCTTC
TRBD1,TRBV2,.,TRBJ1-1,CASNIQGRTEAFF,TGTGCCAGCAACATACAGGGGAGGACTGAAGCTTTCTTT